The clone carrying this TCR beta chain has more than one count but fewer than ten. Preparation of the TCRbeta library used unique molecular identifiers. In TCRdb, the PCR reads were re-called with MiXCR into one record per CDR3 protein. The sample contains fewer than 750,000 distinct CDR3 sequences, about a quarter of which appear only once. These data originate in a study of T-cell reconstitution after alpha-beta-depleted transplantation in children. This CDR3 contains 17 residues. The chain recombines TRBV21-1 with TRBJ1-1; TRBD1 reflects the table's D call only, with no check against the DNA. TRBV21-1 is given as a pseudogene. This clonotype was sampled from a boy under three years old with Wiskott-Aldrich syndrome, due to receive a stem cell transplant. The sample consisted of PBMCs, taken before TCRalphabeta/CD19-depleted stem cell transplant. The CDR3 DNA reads TGTGCCAGCAGGGACCACCGGGACAGTCTGACTAACACTGAAGCTTTCTTT. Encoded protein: CASRDHRDSLTNTEAFF.